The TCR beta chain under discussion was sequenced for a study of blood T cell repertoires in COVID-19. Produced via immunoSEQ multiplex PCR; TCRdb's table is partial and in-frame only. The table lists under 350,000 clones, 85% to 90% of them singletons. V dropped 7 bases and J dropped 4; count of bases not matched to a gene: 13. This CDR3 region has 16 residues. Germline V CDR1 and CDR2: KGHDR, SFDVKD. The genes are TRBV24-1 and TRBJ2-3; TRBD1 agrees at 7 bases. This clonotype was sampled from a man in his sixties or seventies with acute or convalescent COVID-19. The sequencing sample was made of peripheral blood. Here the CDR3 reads CATSDEGAGPPDTQYF. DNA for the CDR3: TGTGCCACCAGCGATGAGGGGGCAGGCCCCCCAGATACGCAGTATTTT.